This TCR beta chain was found in a study of blood T cell repertoires in COVID-19. Overall study context: The cDNA or gDNA used as material had been derived from T cells, B-cell-depleted T cells, or PBMCs.

Per the original data handling: By means of reference gene primer amplification, nucleated cell counts were estimated. The repertoire was sequenced with immunoSEQ multiplex PCR; TCRdb's copy has only in-frame clones and lacks some. The D gene and trimming were derived from the DNA, and the V and J assignments and clone size from that table. The sample consists of around 130,000 clones, approximately 87% of them appearing once. The clonotype comes from a woman in her forties or fifties with acute or convalescent COVID-19. The material sequenced was peripheral blood.

CDR3 residues: CASSLVGRGSSYNSPLHF. The CDR3 bases are TGTGCCAGCAGCTTAGTGGGGAGGGGAAGCTCCTATAATTCACCCCTCCACTTT. The chain uses TRBV7-2 and TRBJ1-6; weak D call: TRBD1 (5 bases). The V and J ends lost 1 base and 0 bases respectively, with 13 bases between them. Germline CDR1 and CDR2: SGHTA and FQGNSA. The CDR3 is made up of 18 amino acids.